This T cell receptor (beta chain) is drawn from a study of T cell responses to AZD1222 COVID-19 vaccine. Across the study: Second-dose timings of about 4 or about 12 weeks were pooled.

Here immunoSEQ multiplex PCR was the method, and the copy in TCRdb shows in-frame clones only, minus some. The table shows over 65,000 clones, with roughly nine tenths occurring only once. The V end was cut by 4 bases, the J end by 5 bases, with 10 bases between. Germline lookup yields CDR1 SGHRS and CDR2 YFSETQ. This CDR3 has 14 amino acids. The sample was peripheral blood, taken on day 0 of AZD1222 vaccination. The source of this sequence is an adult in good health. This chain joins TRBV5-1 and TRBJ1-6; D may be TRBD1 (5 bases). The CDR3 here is CASSPRGDNSPLHF. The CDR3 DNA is TGCGCCAGCAGCCCGAGGGGCGATAATTCACCCCTCCACTTT.